A single sample is the source of the 10 T cell receptor beta chains below, sequenced in a study of metastatic and nonmetastatic thyroid tumors. TCRdb re-analyzed the PCR reads through MiXCR. The repertoire holds approximately 12,000 clones, with 32% as singletons. Every patient underwent thyroid surgery untreated. Source material: tumor tissue. The receptors stem from a female donor with papillary thyroid cancer or a benign thyroid nodule (not recorded which). Some clones in this sample may be carry-over from other donors' samples.

CDR3 DNA sequence: TGTGCCATCAGCCCCGGCGAGGGGAATACGCAGTATTTT. Amino acid sequence: CAISPGEGNTQYF. The chain has TRBV10-3 and TRBJ2-3, with D perhaps assigned TRBD1 or TRBD2 (5 bases each). The CDR3 is 13 residues long. Germline V gene lookup returns CDR1 ENHRY and CDR2 SYGVKD. V gave up 6 bases and J gave up 7 bases, with 14 bases separating them.

This chain joins TRBV20-1 and TRBJ2-1, with D perhaps TRBD2 (6 bases). Germline V gene lookup returns CDR1 DFQATT and CDR2 SNEGSKA (reference sequence). Between the trimmed V and J ends, which lost 6 bases and 2 bases, there was a span of 14 bases. CDR3 length: 14 residues. The CDR3 DNA sequence: TGCAGTGCCCGGCGGGGTACAACCTACAATGAGCAGTTCTTC. It is translated as CSARRGTTYNEQFF.

Turning to this clone: A junction end diverges from the germline sequence, so it may reflect a read error. This chain connects TRBV6-1 to TRBJ1-2; D might be TRBD1 (5 bases). In germline, CDR1 is MNHNS, CDR2 SASEGT. The CDR3 sequence is 14 residues long. CDR3 nucleotide sequence: TGTGCCAGAAGTGAAGGGACGGACGACTATGGATACACCTTC. Protein sequence: CARSEGTDDYGYTF.

This clone has a count of ten or more. The CDR3 DNA is TGTGCCAGCAGCTTACCCCAGGGCTCCGGCTACACCTTC. Translated, it gives CASSLPQGSGYTF. This chain joins TRBV7-9 and TRBJ1-2; possible D gene TRBD1, 5 bases. Germline CDR1 reads SEHNR; CDR2 reads FQNEAQ (reference sequence). V gave up 2 bases and J gave up 8 bases, with 12 bases separating them. CDR3 length equals 13 residues. Full variable domain (missing parts from reference TRBV7-9 and TRBJ1-2): DTGVSQNPRHKITKRGQNVTFRCDPISEHNRLYWYRQTLGQGPEFLTYFQNEAQLEKSRLLSDRFSAERPKGSFSTLEIQRTEQGDSAMYLCASSLPQGSGYTFGSGTRLTVV.

The chain combines TRBV9 with TRBJ2-1, with 12 bases lining up with TRBD2. CDR1 SGDLS and CDR2 YYNGEE come from the germline V gene. J was trimmed by 6 bases and V by 8 bases; bases with no gene match: 9. CDR3 length equals 15 residues. As DNA, the CDR3 is TGTGCCAGGGATCCTAGCGGGAGGGTGGGCAATGAGCAGTTCTTC. It codes for CARDPSGRVGNEQFF.

The chain recombines TRBV9 with TRBJ2-1; D is unclear. Germline V gene sequence: CDR1 SGDLS, CDR2 YYNGEE. Trimming shortened V by 0 bases and J by 3 bases, and 4 bases separated the two germline ends. The CDR3 totals 13 residues. CDR3 in DNA: TGTGCCAGCAGCGTAGACAACTACAATGAGCAGTTCTTC. Translation gives CASSVDNYNEQFF.

Note on this clone: This may be a read error, as it is one base from a much larger clone. The chain links TRBV20-1 to TRBJ1-2, with a possible D match to TRBD1 (5 bases). Trimming pared 7 bases from V and 5 bases from J, leaving 11 bases between. The CDR3 loop spans 11 amino acids. CDR1 is DFQATT and CDR2 is SNEGSKA in the germline V gene (reference sequence). As DNA, the CDR3 is TGCAGTGTCGCCGGGGGATATGGCTACACCTTC. As protein: CSVAGGYGYTF.

With respect to this clone: The junction does not match germline at one end; this may be a read error. The chain has TRBV7-7 and TRBJ2-1; tentatively, D is TRBD1 (5 bases). The CDR3 sequence is 13 residues long. Germline CDR1 and CDR2: SSHAT and FNYEAQ (reference sequence). CDR3 sequence: CASSLQGWDEQFF. Written as DNA, the CDR3 is TGTGCTAGCAGCTTGCAGGGTTGGGATGAGCAGTTCTTC.

In this sample, this clone is medium-sized (0.01 to 0.1%). The CDR3 DNA is TGTGCCAGCAGTTTAAACCAGGGAGGTGGCTACACCTTC. Its protein product is CASSLNQGGGYTF. The chain recombines TRBV27 with TRBJ1-2; D is perhaps TRBD1 (5 bases). V was pared by 2 bases and J by 7 bases, with 11 bases between. CDR3 length: 13 amino acids. Germline CDR1 reads MNHEY; CDR2 reads SMNVEV (reference sequence).

Judged by abundance, this clone is medium-sized. This chain joins TRBV10-1 and TRBJ2-3; 11 nucleotides agree with TRBD2. The germline V gene encodes CDR1 WNHNN and CDR2 SYGVQD (reference sequence). This CDR3 comprises 15 residues. Losses at the gene ends were 4 bases for V and 5 bases for J; bases not matched to a gene: 5. In DNA form, the CDR3 reads TGCGCCAGCAGTGCTAGCGGGGGGCGTAAAGATACGCAGTATTTT. Translating gives CASSASGGRKDTQYF.